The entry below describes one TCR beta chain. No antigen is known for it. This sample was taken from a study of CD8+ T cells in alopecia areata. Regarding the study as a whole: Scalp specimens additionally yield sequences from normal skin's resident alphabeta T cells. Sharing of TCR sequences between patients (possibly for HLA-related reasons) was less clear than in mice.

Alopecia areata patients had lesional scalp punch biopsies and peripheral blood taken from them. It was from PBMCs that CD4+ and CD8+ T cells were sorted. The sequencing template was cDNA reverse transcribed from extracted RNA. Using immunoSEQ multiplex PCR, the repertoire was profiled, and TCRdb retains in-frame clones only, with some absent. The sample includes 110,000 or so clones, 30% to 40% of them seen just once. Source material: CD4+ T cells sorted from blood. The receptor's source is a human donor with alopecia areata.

The CDR3, as DNA: TGCAGCGTGAGGGACTGGAACTATGGCTACACCTTC. Its translation is CSVRDWNYGYTF. This chain links TRBV29-1 with TRBJ1-2, with TRBD1 as a possible D gene (5 bases). This CDR3 is 12 amino acids long. The V gene's germline CDR1 is SQVTM and CDR2 ANQGSEA. Trimming took off 6 bases at V and 2 bases at J, with 10 bases between the two ends. The full variable domain, in which reference TRBV29-1 and TRBJ1-2 provide the parts outside the CDR3, is SAVISQKPSRDICQRGTSLTIQCQVDSQVTMMFWYRQQPGQSLTLIATANQGSEATYESGFVIDKFPISRPNLTFSTLTVSNMSPEDSSIYLCSVRDWNYGYTFGSGTRLTVV.